This T cell receptor beta chain was obtained from a study of spatial heterogeneity in lung cancer. General study results and limits: How many expanded intratumoral alpha and beta TCRs were present tracked the tumor mutation count, which was a count of nonsynonymous mutations.

This CDR3 has 15 amino acids. Germline V lookup: CDR1 SGHTA, CDR2 FQGNSA. V lost 1 base and J lost 3, with 13 bases in between. TCRdb used MiXCR to reprocess the 5' RACE reads, holding one entry per CDR3 protein. Among about 20,000 distinct CDR3 sequences listed, more than 15% were seen once. The time point was: sample taken at primary tumor resection. In each case, whole RNA from tumor, nontumor lung or frozen PBMC was sequenced unsorted. This clonotype was seen only a few times. The antigen is not known. This specimen was lung tumor tissue, taken at surgery. This sequence joins TRBV7-2 and TRBJ2-7, with a weak D call TRBD1 (5 bases). The clonotype was recovered from a female donor with early-stage non-small cell lung cancer. DNA for the CDR3: TGTGCCAGCAGCTTAGATAAGGGGCCCCTCTACGAGCAGTACTTC. This encodes CASSLDKGPLYEQYF.